The clone carrying this T cell receptor beta chain was observed at least ten times. As yet, its antigen is unknown. The data belong to a study of early T cells in non-severe SARS-CoV-2 infection. Study details: The sequenced material was bulk RNA from unsorted whole blood, and its chains were unpaired. General study findings and limits: VDJdb matching favored anti-spike CD8 responses, missing private and CD4 specificities.

Unique molecular identifier tags were affixed to discrete cDNA molecules. TCRdb called the 5' RACE reads again in MiXCR, with one record for every CDR3 protein. The sample has tens of thousands of distinct CDR3 sequences; approximately 13% are singletons. Germline-derived CDR1 and CDR2 are LGHDT and YNNKEL (reference sequence). The CDR3 spans 14 residues. J gave up 7 bases and V 4 bases, and 8 bases lay outside the gene matches. Sequenced input: whole blood. This chain uses TRBV3-1 with TRBJ2-7; 9 nucleotides line up with TRBD1. The TCR was taken from an adult who was a healthcare worker with PCR-confirmed SARS-CoV-2 infection or an uninfected control (not recorded which). This CDR3 is CASSLSGTGREQYF. The CDR3 DNA sequence: TGTGCCAGCAGCCTCTCCGGGACAGGGCGTGAGCAGTACTTC.